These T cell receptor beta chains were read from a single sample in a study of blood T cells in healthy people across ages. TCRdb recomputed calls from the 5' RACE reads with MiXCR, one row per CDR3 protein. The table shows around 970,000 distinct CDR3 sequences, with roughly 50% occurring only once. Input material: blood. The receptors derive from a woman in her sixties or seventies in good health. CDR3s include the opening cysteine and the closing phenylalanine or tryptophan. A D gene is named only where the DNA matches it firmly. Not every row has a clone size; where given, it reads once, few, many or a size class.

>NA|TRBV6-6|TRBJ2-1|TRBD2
TGTGCCAGCAGTCCCCAGCGGGAGTACGCCTACAATGAGCAGTTCTTC
CASSPQREYAYNEQFF
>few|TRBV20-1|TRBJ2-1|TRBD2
TGCAGTGCTGGGGTCGGGGGGGGAAATGAGCAGTTCTTC
CSAGVGGGNEQFF
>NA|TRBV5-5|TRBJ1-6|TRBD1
TGTGCCAGCAGCTTACCCCCTCACGGGACAGCCAATTCACCCCTCCACTTT
CASSLPPHGTANSPLHF
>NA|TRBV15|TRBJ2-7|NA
TGTGCCACCACCGGTTGGGAAGGGTACGAGCAGTACTTC
CATTGWEGYEQYF
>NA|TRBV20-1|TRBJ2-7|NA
TGCAGTGCCTGGGACACTGGTGCCCCCAGAAACTACGAGCAGTACTTC
CSAWDTGAPRNYEQYF
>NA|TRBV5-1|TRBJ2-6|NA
TGCGCCAGCAGCTTCCAGGGTATCTGGGCCAACGTCCTGACTTTC
CASSFQGIWANVLTF
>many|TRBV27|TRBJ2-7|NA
TGTGCCAGCAGTTCTGGGAGCTCCTACGAGCAGTACTTC
CASSSGSSYEQYF
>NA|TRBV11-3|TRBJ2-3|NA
TGTGCCAGCAGCTTAAATCCAACAGATACGCAGTATTTT
CASSLNPTDTQYF
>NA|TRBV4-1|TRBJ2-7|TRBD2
TGCGCCAGCAGCCTTCTAGCGGGAGATGACGAGCAGTACTTC
CASSLLAGDDEQYF
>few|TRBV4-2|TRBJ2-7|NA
TGTGCCAGCAGCCCAGGGGACTCCCCTGACGAGCAGTACTTC
CASSPGDSPDEQYF
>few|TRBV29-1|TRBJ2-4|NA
TGCAGCGTTGAGGCCAGCGGAGGGGGCATTCAGTACTTC
CSVEASGGGIQYF
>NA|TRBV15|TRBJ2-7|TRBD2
TGTGCCACCAGCAGAGAGGGACTAGCGGGCTCCTACGAGCAGTACTTC
CATSREGLAGSYEQYF
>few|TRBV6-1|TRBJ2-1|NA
TGTGCCATCAGTCCCTTCAGAAATGAGCAGTTCTTC
CAISPFRNEQFF
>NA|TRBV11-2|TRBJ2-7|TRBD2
TGTGCCAGCAGCTTAGACTTCCGACTAGCGGTCTCCTACGAGCAGTACTTC
CASSLDFRLAVSYEQYF
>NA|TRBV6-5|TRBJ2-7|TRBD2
TGTGCCAGCACCGCAGCGGGGCCCCCCTACGAGCAGTACTTC
CASTAAGPPYEQYF
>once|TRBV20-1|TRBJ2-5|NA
TGCAGTGCTGCCTCCCGAGGGAAGGGGGTATGGGGAAGTCAAGAGACCCAGTACTTC
CSAASRGKGVWGSQETQYF
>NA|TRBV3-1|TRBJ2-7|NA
TGTGCCAGCACAGGTAGGAGGTCCTACGAGCAGTACTTC
CASTGRRSYEQYF
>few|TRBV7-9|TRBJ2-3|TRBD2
TGTGCCAGCAAGTTTGGTAGCGGGGGGCGCCCAGATACGCAGTATTTT
CASKFGSGGRPDTQYF